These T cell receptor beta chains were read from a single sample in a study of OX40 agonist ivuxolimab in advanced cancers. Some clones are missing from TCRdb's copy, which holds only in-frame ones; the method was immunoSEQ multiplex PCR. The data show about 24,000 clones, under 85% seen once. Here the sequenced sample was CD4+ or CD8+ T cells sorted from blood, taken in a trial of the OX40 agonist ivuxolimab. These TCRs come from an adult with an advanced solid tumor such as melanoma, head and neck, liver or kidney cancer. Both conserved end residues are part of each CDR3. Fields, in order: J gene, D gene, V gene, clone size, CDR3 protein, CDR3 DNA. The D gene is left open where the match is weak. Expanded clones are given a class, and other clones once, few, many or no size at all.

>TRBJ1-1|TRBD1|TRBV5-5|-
CASTYRGTEAFF
TGTGCCAGCACGTACAGGGGAACTGAAGCTTTCTTT
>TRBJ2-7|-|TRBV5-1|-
CASSLEGEQYF
TGCGCCAGCAGCTTGGAGGGGGAGCAGTACTTC
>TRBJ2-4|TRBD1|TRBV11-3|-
CASSLGGGRSKNIQYF
TGTGCCAGCAGCTTAGGAGGGGGCCGATCCAAAAACATTCAGTACTTC
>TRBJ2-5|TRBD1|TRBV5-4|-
CASSNGQGEETQYF
TGTGCCAGCAGCAACGGACAGGGGGAAGAGACCCAGTACTTC
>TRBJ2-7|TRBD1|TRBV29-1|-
CSVERDRGYEQYF
TGCAGCGTTGAACGGGACAGGGGGTACGAGCAGTACTTC
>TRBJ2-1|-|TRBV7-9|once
CASSLSGGGPLVEQFF
TGTGCCAGCAGCTTATCGGGCGGGGGCCCTTTAGTTGAGCAGTTCTTC
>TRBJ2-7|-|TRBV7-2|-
CASSLKGGGIGEQYF
TGTGCCAGCAGCTTAAAAGGAGGTGGGATCGGCGAGCAGTACTTC
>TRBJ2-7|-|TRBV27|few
CASKWGYEQYF
TGTGCCAGCAAGTGGGGCTACGAGCAGTACTTC
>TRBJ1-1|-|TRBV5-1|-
CASSLVSGAGTEAFF
TGCGCCAGCAGCTTGGTGTCGGGGGCTGGAACTGAAGCTTTCTTT
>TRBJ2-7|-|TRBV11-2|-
CASSSELGYEQYF
TGTGCCAGCAGCTCGGAGTTAGGCTACGAGCAGTACTTC
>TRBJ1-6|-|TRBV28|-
CASRLVQGRSYNSPLHF
TGTGCCAGCAGACTGGTCCAGGGGAGGTCCTATAATTCACCCCTCCACTTT
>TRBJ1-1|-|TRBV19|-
CASSIGGRLNTEAFF
TGTGCCAGTAGTATCGGGGGGAGGCTTAACACTGAAGCTTTCTTT
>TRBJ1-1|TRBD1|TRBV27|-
CASSLGQEAFF
TGTGCCAGCAGCCTTGGACAGGAGGCTTTCTTT